This TCR beta chain was recorded in a study of blood T cell repertoires in COVID-19. This clone has just one count. Sequencing used immunoSEQ multiplex PCR; TCRdb keeps in-frame clones, though not all of them. Seen here are 150,000 to 180,000 clones, 91% observed once, and the top ten hold about 0.57%. The TCR was taken from a man in his fifties or sixties with acute or convalescent COVID-19. The sequenced sample was peripheral blood.

In nucleotides, the CDR3 is TGTGCCAGCAGCTTTACCGGACAGTATAATTCACCCCTCCACTTT. The encoded protein is CASSFTGQYNSPLHF. This chain links TRBV11-2 with TRBJ1-6; D is perhaps TRBD1 (6 bases). The CDR3 has 15 residues. The germline CDR1 and CDR2 sequences are SGHAT and FQNNGV. The V and J ends lost 3 bases and 4 bases respectively, with 10 bases between them.